This TCR beta chain comes out of a study of identifying expanded T cells in peripheral blood. The data were produced by immunoSEQ multiplex PCR, yet TCRdb's version contains in-frame clones alone and is incomplete. The profile shows about 86,000 clones, approximately 85% of them singletons. During the collection period, no donor immune events like infections were recorded. Comments on this clone: Its antigen is still unknown.

Germline assignment: CDR1 MNHEY and CDR2 SMNVEV (reference sequence). V lost 6 bases and J 8 bases, leaving 16 bases between the germline ends. The CDR3 has 13 amino acids. General study results and limits: Variance in clone template counts between roughly two-week samples significantly increased with total template count across all healthy donors. Over approximately two and four weeks, about 17 and 20 clones changed, versus approximately 1.2 between replicates.

Sequencing used blood. The receptor comes from a person aged 18-70 years in good health. The chain uses TRBV27 and TRBJ1-2, with D possibly being TRBD1 (6 bases). CDR3 DNA sequence: TGTGCCAGCAGCGACAGGCCCAGGGGCGGCTACACCTTC. This gives the protein CASSDRPRGGYTF.